This TCR beta chain emerged from a study of T cell changes during pregnancy in multiple sclerosis (dated by TCRdb to the late 2010s). For the wider study: The study looked at changes in the T cell repertoire across pregnancy in women with multiple sclerosis.

The library was generated by the immunoSEQ multiplex PCR assay. The table comes from immuneACCESS by way of TCRdb, which keeps in-frame sequences with V and J called. Part of the clones is missing from these tables; in studies checked, under half for an unresolved V gene and the rest for unknown reasons. The sample table contains around 45,000 clones; only one count was recorded for around nine tenths of them. 0.65% to 0.9% of the sample is in the top ten clones. V is trimmed back by 5 bases and J by 3 bases, and the junction contains 3 bases that no gene match accounts for. Inclusive of the bounding cysteine and phenylalanine, the CDR3 is 13 residues long. CDR3 DNA only is kept here, 39 bases in frame from base 1. The germline V gene (reference sequence) gives CDR1 as MNHNY and CDR2 as SVGAGI. This clone was seen only once. This clone's antigen is unknown. No much larger clone exists at a distance of one base, and base qualities are not known.

Recombination connected TRBV6-6 to TRBJ2-5, and 7 junction bases match TRBD1. This clonotype was obtained from a female donor with multiple sclerosis, enrolled in a pregnancy study. The sequencing here drew on CD4+ T cells from peripheral blood mononuclear cells, taken before pregnancy. Here is the DNA: TGTGCCAGCAGTCGGACAGGAAAAGAGACCCAGTACTTC. Translated, it reads CASSRTGKETQYF.